Below, 29 T cell receptor beta chains from the same sample are listed, as sequenced in a study of glioma-infiltrating T cells. Amplification of TCR alpha and beta CDR3 regions from RNA used iRepertoire nested multiplex PCR. Each CDR3 protein is one row after TCRdb ran MiXCR on the multiplex PCR reads. The sample lists more than 85,000 distinct CDR3 sequences; about 25% were seen once. The sequenced sample was glioma tissue, nonneoplastic brain tissue, or PBMCs (not recorded which). These receptor sequences come from a human donor with low-grade glioma or glioblastoma, undergoing nonglioma brain surgery, or in good health (not recorded which).

Written as DNA, the CDR3 is TGTGCCAGCAGTTACTCGGCTAGCGGGAACGAGCAGTACTTC. Translating gives CASSYSASGNEQYF. The J gene is TRBJ2-7, the V gene TRBV6-5, with TRBD2 matching 9 bases. The length of the CDR3 is 14 residues. J gave up 5 bases and V 0 bases, and 2 bases lay outside the gene matches. Germline V gene data show CDR1 as MNHEY and CDR2 as SVGAGI.

V usage is TRBV27 and J usage is TRBJ1-2; D may be TRBD1 (6 bases). The germline CDR1 and CDR2 sequences are MNHEY and SMNVEV (reference sequence). Trimming took 2 bases from V and 10 from J, leaving 17 bases between them. CDR3 length: 14 amino acids. Written as DNA, the CDR3 is TGTGCCAGCAGTTTAGCAGGACAGAACTATAACTACACCTTC. Its translation: CASSLAGQNYNYTF.

This clonotype came up many times. The chain combines TRBV7-9 with TRBJ2-1, with TRBD1 identical over 11 bases. This CDR3 comprises 12 residues. The V gene's germline CDR1 is SEHNR and CDR2 FQNEAQ (reference sequence). CDR3 nucleotide sequence: TGTGCAACCGGGACAGGGGGCAATGAGCAGTTCTTC. Translating gives CATGTGGNEQFF.

This clonotype was detected many times. This chain's CDR3 is CASSPQGGYNEQFF. In DNA, the CDR3 is TGTGCCAGCTCACCACAGGGAGGGTACAATGAGCAGTTCTTC. The J gene is TRBJ2-1, the V gene TRBV18, with 7 positions matching TRBD2. Germline-derived CDR1 and CDR2 are KGHSH and LQKENI. The V segment lost 1 base and the J segment 4 bases; nucleotides outside the gene matches: 1. The CDR3 covers 14 residues.

A remark on this clonotype: A much larger clone sits a single nucleotide away, making a read error possible. This chain connects TRBV6-2 or TRBV6-3 to TRBJ2-7; D is unclear. This CDR3 has 15 amino acids. Per germline, CDR1 MNHEY and CDR2 SVGEGT. The CDR3 DNA is TGTGCCAGCAGTAACAGACGGCCCGGCTCCTACGACCAGTACTTC. The encoded protein is CASSNRRPGSYDQYF.

This clonotype showed up many times. V gene TRBV2 combines with J gene TRBJ2-3; D may be TRBD2 (7 bases). V was pared by 3 bases and J by 13 bases, with 17 bases between. This CDR3 spans 13 amino acids. Germline loops: CDR1 SNHLY, CDR2 FYNNEI. The CDR3 DNA follows: TGTGCCAGCAGTGATGAGCGGGACACGGCCGAGTATTTT. This translates into CASSDERDTAEYF.

V gene TRBV6-1 combines with J gene TRBJ2-5, with D perhaps TRBD2 (6 bases). Trimming cost V 5 bases and J 5 bases, with 12 bases left between them. There are 13 residues in the CDR3. Germline lookup yields CDR1 MNHNS and CDR2 SASEGT. CDR3: CASSRDGSETQYF. In DNA, the CDR3 is TGTGCCAGCAGTCGGGACGGGAGTGAGACCCAGTACTTC.

This clonotype has at least ten counts. This sequence joins TRBV6-1 and TRBJ2-7; D might be TRBD2 (6 bases). Germline V gene data show CDR1 as MNHNS and CDR2 as SASEGT. The length of the CDR3 is 13 residues. Trimming left V 6 bases short and J 4 bases short, with 13 bases between. The CDR3 nucleotides are TGTGCCAGCAGACTTCTTGGGGGGTACGAGCAGTACTTC. This translates into CASRLLGGYEQYF.

Details on this clonotype: Germline and junction disagree at one end, which may indicate a read error. This chain uses TRBV4-1 with TRBJ2-1; unclear D gene. This CDR3 spans 16 amino acids. In germline, CDR1 is MGHRA, CDR2 YSYEKL. The CDR3 sequence: CASSQEGRSSYNEQFF. CDR3 bases: TGCGCCAGCAGCCAAGAGGGCAGGAGCTCCTATAATGAGCAGTTCTTC.

Notes on this clonotype: One base away lies a much larger clone, so this may be a sequencing read error. This chain links TRBV10-2 with TRBJ1-2; 7 positions agree with TRBD1. From germline, CDR1 is WSHSY and CDR2 SAAADI. Trimming took 4 bases from V and 0 from J; bases not matched to a gene: 5. The CDR3 has 15 amino acids. CDR3 loop: CASSGPGTANYGYTF. CDR3 in DNA: TGCGCCAGCAGTGGCCCCGGGACAGCTAACTATGGCTACACCTTC.

This clonotype occurred many times. The J gene is TRBJ1-2, the V gene TRBV4-3, with D uncertain. Per germline, CDR1 LGHNA and CDR2 YSLEER. Trimming removed 0 bases from V and 2 bases from J, with 28 bases in between. This CDR3 is 21 amino acids long. CDR3 sequence reads: CASSQDLVSSGLLLTNYGYTF. The CDR3 DNA reads as TGCGCCAGCAGCCAAGATCTTGTCAGTTCGGGCCTCCTCCTGACCAACTATGGCTACACCTTC.

This clonotype was seen only a few times. This chain uses TRBV4-1 with TRBJ1-2; D call uncertain. This CDR3 is built from 13 residues. Germline V CDR1 and CDR2: MGHRA, YSYEKL. V was pared by 4 bases and J by 4 bases, with 10 bases between. CDR3 in amino acids: CASSPTDTYGYTF. CDR3 bases: TGCGCCAGCAGCCCCACAGATACCTATGGCTACACCTTC.

In its sample, this clonotype was seen many times. The chain uses TRBV3-1 and TRBJ1-1, with a tentative D call TRBD1 (6 bases). Germline V gives CDR1 LGHDT, CDR2 YNNKEL (reference sequence). Trimming took off 2 bases at V and 7 bases at J, with 14 bases between the two ends. The CDR3 has 14 amino acids. The CDR3 loop is CASSQHGKQGEAFF. The CDR3 coding sequence is TGTGCCAGCAGCCAACACGGGAAACAGGGTGAAGCTTTCTTT.

This clonotype was observed at least ten times. The gene calls are TRBV4-1 and TRBJ2-7; 9 bases agree with TRBD1. J gave up 4 bases and V 4 bases, and 8 bases lay outside the gene matches. CDR3 length: 15 amino acids. Germline values: CDR1 MGHRA, CDR2 YSYEKL. CDR3 sequence: CASSPGTGYLYEQYF. The CDR3 region has the DNA TGCGCCAGCAGCCCCGGGACAGGGTACCTTTACGAGCAGTACTTC.

The table lists this clonotype with many counts. DNA of the CDR3: TGCAGTGCCACCGACGGAGGCTACACTGAAGCTTTCTTT. Its protein product is CSATDGGYTEAFF. The rearrangement links TRBV20-1 to TRBJ1-1; D remains unclear. This CDR3 region has 13 residues. Trimming left V 6 bases short and J 3 bases short, with 14 bases between. Germline V gene sequence: CDR1 DFQATT, CDR2 SNEGSKA (reference sequence).

At least ten counts were recorded for this clonotype. This chain uses TRBV10-1 with TRBJ2-1; no definite D call. The CDR3 spans 16 residues. Trimming pared 0 bases from V and 0 bases from J, leaving 9 bases between. Germline assignment: CDR1 WNHNN and CDR2 SYGVQD (reference sequence). The CDR3 DNA reads as TGCGCCAGCAGTGAGTCCCCCGGTAGCTCCTACAATGAGCAGTTCTTC. Encoded protein: CASSESPGSSYNEQFF.

This clonotype occurred a few times. One junction end disagrees with the germline gene, perhaps due to a read error. The DNA for the CDR3 is TGTGCCAGCAGTGACGAGGGAACCACTAAAGCGTTCTTT. It is translated as CASSDEGTTKAFF. The genes are TRBV6-1 and TRBJ1-1; D gene ambiguous. This CDR3 has 13 residues. The germline V gene encodes CDR1 MNHNS and CDR2 SASEGT.

Worth noting for this clonotype: One end of the junction fails to match germline, which may point to a read error. The chain links TRBV20-1 to TRBJ2-2; TRBD2 aligns across 10 bases. Germline loops: CDR1 DFQATT, CDR2 SNEGSKA (reference sequence). This CDR3 comprises 14 residues. The CDR3 region is CSAPSGRGTGERFF. In DNA form, the CDR3 reads TGCAGTGCTCCTAGCGGGAGAGGGACCGGGGAGCGGTTTTTT.

This clonotype was observed many times. The chain uses TRBV6-5 and TRBJ2-1; D unclear. Trimming left V 2 bases short and J 4 bases short, with 6 bases between. The germline V gene encodes CDR1 MNHEY and CDR2 SVGAGI. The CDR3 covers 13 residues. The CDR3 protein is CASSYVRYNEQFF. In nucleotides, the CDR3 is TGTGCCAGCAGTTACGTCAGATACAATGAGCAGTTCTTC.

This clonotype occurred many times. The chain carries TRBV18 and TRBJ2-5; D may match TRBD1 or TRBD2 (5 bases each). The V end was cut by 6 bases, the J end by 4 bases, with 12 bases between. CDR3 size: 13 residues. The V gene's germline CDR1 is KGHSH and CDR2 LQKENI. CDR3 DNA: TGTGCCAGCTCCGGGACGGCTGTAGAGACCCAGTACTTC. Residues: CASSGTAVETQYF.

There are many counts of this clonotype. The chain uses TRBV9 and TRBJ2-5, with D perhaps matching TRBD2 (6 bases). From germline, CDR1 is SGDLS and CDR2 YYNGEE. V was cut by 3 bases and J by 0 bases, with 12 bases left in between. This CDR3 spans 15 amino acids. The CDR3 sequence is CASSAGWGDQETQYF. CDR3 nucleotides: TGTGCCAGCAGCGCAGGGTGGGGGGACCAAGAGACCCAGTACTTC.

The rearrangement links TRBV19 to TRBJ2-2; D is perhaps TRBD1 or TRBD2 (6 bases each). There are 14 residues in the CDR3. Trimming removed 5 bases from V and 4 bases from J, with 11 bases in between. Germline V gene sequence: CDR1 LNHDA, CDR2 SQIVND (reference sequence). The CDR3 reads CASSSGAPTGELFF. CDR3 bases: TGTGCCAGTAGTTCGGGGGCGCCCACCGGGGAGCTGTTTTTT. Filled out from reference TRBV19 and TRBJ2-2, the complete variable domain reads DGGITQSPKYLFRKEGQNVTLSCEQNLNHDAMYWYRQDPGQGLRLIYYSQIVNDFQKGDIAEGYSVSREKKESFPLTVTSAQKNPTAFYLCASSSGAPTGELFFGEGSRLTVL.

This clonotype was seen a handful of times. The chain is built from TRBV9 and TRBJ2-1; 12 nucleotides match TRBD1. V gave up 4 bases and J gave up 8 bases; unmatched junction bases: 10. The CDR3 is 16 residues long. Germline-derived CDR1 and CDR2 are SGDLS and YYNGEE. CDR3 region: CASSPFGTGGRDEQFF. CDR3 DNA sequence: TGTGCCAGCAGCCCCTTCGGGACAGGGGGCAGGGATGAGCAGTTCTTC.

This clonotype appeared many times. The rearrangement uses TRBV5-1 and TRBJ2-7, with D unresolved. The CDR3 is 14 amino acids. Trimming cost V 0 bases and J 3 bases, with 10 bases left between them. Germline loops: CDR1 SGHRS, CDR2 YFSETQ. As DNA, the CDR3 is TGCGCCAGCAGCTTGGACCGAACTTACTACGAGCAGTACTTC. This gives the protein CASSLDRTYYEQYF. The full variable domain, rest sourced from reference TRBV5-1 and TRBJ2-7, is KAGVTQTPRYLIKTRGQQVTLSCSPISGHRSVSWYQQTPGQGLQFLFEYFSETQRNKGNFPGRFSGRQFSNSRSEMNVSTLELGDSALYLCASSLDRTYYEQYFGPGTRLTVT.

The V call is TRBV7-2, the J call TRBJ1-5; D not resolved. V was clipped by 1 base and J by 4 bases, with 8 bases between them. The V gene's germline CDR1 is SGHTA and CDR2 FQGNSA. The CDR3 is 14 residues long. CDR3 loop: CASSLDAGNQPQHF. CDR3 in DNA: TGTGCCAGCAGCTTAGACGCGGGGAATCAGCCCCAGCATTTT.

About this clonotype itself: This may stem from a read error, because a much larger clone lies one nucleotide away. Because it lacks the conserved phenylalanine or tryptophan at the end, this CDR3 is likely a read error. The gene calls are TRBV9 and TRBJ2-5; 7 bases align to TRBD2. Germline CDR1 is SGDLS and CDR2 is YYNGEE. V gave up 0 bases and J gave up 2 bases; unmatched junction bases: 4. There are 15 residues in the CDR3. CDR3 residues: CASSVDSGMQETQYL. CDR3 in DNA: TGTGCCAGCAGCGTAGACAGCGGGATGCAAGAGACCCAGTACTTA.

This chain links TRBV6-2 or TRBV6-3 with TRBJ1-5; perhaps TRBD1 as D (5 bases). Trimming cost V 5 bases and J 13 bases, with 24 bases left between them. The germline CDR1 and CDR2 sequences are MNHEY and SVGEGT. This CDR3 contains 15 residues. CDR3 sequence: CASSTDGTSYQQQHF. CDR3 in DNA: TGTGCCAGCAGTACGGACGGGACGTCATATCAGCAGCAGCATTTT.

The chain recombines TRBV6-5 with TRBJ2-1, with 9 bases fitting TRBD1. The CDR3 loop spans 15 amino acids. The junction had 8 bases not matched to a gene; V was cut back by 3 bases and J by 8 bases. CDR1 is MNHEY and CDR2 is SVGAGI in the germline V gene. The CDR3 protein is CASSYTGTGFYEQFF. The CDR3 DNA reads as TGTGCCAGCAGTTATACCGGGACAGGGTTCTATGAGCAGTTCTTC.

This clonotype appeared many times. The V call is TRBV24-1, the J call TRBJ2-3; no reliable D call. Between the trimmed V and J ends, which lost 2 bases and 2 bases, there was a span of 7 bases. The CDR3 is made up of 14 amino acids. The germline CDR1 and CDR2 sequences are KGHDR and SFDVKD. The CDR3: CATSDYANTDTQYF. The CDR3 DNA follows: TGTGCCACCAGTGATTACGCAAACACAGATACGCAGTATTTT.